This T cell receptor beta chain was identified during a study of blood T cell repertoires in COVID-19. Study-level background: Material from acute and convalescent COVID-19 was sourced from the United States, Italy and Spain. T cells, B-cell-depleted T cells, or PBMCs supplied cDNA or gDNA.

V lost 5 bases, J lost 11 bases, and 21 bases lay in between. The germline CDR1 and CDR2 sequences are SGHNT and YENEEA. This CDR3 has 14 residues. In the original processing: Using reference gene primer amplification, nucleated cell counts were estimated. The method was immunoSEQ multiplex PCR; TCRdb's version includes in-frame clones alone and lacks a portion of them. V, J and clone size are taken as reported in that table, and D and trimming were inferred from the DNA itself. The profile shows around 74,000 clones, about 87% of them singletons. This sequence originates from a man in his fifties or sixties with active COVID-19. V gene TRBV11-3 combines with J gene TRBJ1-1, with D perhaps matching TRBD1 (6 bases). Input material: peripheral blood. The CDR3 reads CASSTKGQGLVAFF. The CDR3 DNA is TGTGCCAGCAGCACCAAAGGTCAGGGGTTGGTGGCTTTCTTT.